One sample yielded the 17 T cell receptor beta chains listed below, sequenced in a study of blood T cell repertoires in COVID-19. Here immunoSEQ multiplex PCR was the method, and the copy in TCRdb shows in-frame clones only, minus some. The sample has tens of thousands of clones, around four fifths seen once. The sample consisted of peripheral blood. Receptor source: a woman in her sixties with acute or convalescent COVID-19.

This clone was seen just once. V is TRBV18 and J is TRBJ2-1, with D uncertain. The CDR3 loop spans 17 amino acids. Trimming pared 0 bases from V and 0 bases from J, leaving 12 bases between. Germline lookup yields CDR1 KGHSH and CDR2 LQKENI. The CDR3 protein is CASSPPGVRGSYNEQFF. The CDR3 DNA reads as TGTGCCAGCTCACCACCGGGTGTACGAGGCTCCTACAATGAGCAGTTCTTC.

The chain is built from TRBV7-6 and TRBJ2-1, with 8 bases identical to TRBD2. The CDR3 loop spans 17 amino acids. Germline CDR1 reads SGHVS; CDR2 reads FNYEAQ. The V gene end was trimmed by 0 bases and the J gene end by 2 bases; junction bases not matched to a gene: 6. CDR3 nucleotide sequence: TGTGCCAGCAGCTTAGCAAAAGCGGGGGTCCCCTACAATGAGCAGTTCTTC. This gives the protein CASSLAKAGVPYNEQFF. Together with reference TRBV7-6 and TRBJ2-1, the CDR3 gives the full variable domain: GAGVSQSPRYKVTKRGQDVALRCDPISGHVSLYWYRQALGQGPEFLTYFNYEAQQDKSGLPNDRFSAERPEGSISTLTIQRTEQRDSAMYRCASSLAKAGVPYNEQFFGPGTRLTVL.

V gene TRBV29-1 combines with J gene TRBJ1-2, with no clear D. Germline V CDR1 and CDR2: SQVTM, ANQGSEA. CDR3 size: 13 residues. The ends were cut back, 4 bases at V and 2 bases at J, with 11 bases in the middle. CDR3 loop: CSVVVGGNYGYTF. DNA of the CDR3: TGCAGCGTTGTCGTGGGAGGGAACTATGGCTACACCTTC.

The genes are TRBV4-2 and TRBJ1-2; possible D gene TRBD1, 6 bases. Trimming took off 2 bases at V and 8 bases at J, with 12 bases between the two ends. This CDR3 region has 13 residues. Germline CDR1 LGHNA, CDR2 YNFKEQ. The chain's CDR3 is CASSQLAGDGYTF. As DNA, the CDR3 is TGTGCCAGCAGCCAATTAGCAGGGGACGGCTACACCTTC.

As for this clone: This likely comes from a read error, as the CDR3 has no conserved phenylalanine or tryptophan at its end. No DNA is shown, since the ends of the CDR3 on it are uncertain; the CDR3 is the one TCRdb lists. The CDR3 spells CASSPLGSEQWKIS. This chain links TRBV5-4 with TRBJ1-1. The germline gives CDR1 SGHNT, CDR2 YYREEE (reference sequence). The CDR3 extends over 14 residues, inclusive of both ends.

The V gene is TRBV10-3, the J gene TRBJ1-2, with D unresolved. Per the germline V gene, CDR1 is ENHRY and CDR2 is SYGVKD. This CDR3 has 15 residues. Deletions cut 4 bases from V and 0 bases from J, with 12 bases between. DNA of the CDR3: TGTGCCATCAGTGTACTGGTTGCGCCTAACTATGGCTACACCTTC. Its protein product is CAISVLVAPNYGYTF.

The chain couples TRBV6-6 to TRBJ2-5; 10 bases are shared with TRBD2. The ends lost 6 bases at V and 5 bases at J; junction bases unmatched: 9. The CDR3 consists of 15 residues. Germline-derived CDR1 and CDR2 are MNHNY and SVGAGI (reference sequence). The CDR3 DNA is TGTGCCAGCAGCCTCCTAGCGGGAGCGCGGGAGACCCAGTACTTC. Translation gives CASSLLAGARETQYF.

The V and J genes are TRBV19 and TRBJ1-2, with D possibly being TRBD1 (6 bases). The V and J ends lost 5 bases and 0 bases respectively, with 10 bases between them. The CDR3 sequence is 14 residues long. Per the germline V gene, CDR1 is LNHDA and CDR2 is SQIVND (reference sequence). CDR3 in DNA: TGTGCCAGTAGTCCACAGGGATCTAACTATGGCTACACCTTC. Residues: CASSPQGSNYGYTF.

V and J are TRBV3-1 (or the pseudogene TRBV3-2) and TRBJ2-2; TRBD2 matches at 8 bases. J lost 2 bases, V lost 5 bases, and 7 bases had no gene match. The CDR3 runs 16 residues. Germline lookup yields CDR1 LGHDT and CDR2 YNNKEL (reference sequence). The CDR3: CASSSSSGRNTGELFF. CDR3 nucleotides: TGTGCCAGCAGCTCATCCAGCGGGAGAAACACCGGGGAGCTGTTTTTT.

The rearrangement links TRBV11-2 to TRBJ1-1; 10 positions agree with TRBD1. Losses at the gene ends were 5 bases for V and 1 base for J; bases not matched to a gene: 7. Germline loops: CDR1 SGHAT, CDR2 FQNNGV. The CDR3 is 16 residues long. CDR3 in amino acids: CASSPDRGLWNTEAFF. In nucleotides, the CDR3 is TGTGCCAGCAGCCCCGACAGGGGGCTGTGGAACACTGAAGCTTTCTTT.

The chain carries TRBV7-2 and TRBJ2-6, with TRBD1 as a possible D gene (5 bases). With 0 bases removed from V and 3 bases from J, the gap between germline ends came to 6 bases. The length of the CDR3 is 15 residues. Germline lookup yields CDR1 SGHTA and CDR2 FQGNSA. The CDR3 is CASSLAGVGANVLTF. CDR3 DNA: TGTGCCAGCAGCTTAGCAGGGGTTGGGGCCAACGTCCTGACTTTC. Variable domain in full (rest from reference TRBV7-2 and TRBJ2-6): GAGVSQSPSNKVTEKGKDVELRCDPISGHTALYWYRQSLGQGLEFLIYFQGNSAPDKSGLPSDRFSAERTGGSVSTLTIQRTQQEDSAVYLCASSLAGVGANVLTFGAGSRLTVL.

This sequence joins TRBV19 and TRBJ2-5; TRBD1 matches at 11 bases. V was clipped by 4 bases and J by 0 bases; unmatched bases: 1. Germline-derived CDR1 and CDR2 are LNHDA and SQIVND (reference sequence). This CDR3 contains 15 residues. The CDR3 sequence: CASSRDRGYQETQYF. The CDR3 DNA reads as TGTGCCAGTAGTAGGGACAGGGGGTACCAAGAGACCCAGTACTTC.

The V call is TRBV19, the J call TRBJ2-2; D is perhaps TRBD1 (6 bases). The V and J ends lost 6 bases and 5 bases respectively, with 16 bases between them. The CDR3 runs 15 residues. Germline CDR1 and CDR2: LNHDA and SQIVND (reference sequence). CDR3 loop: CASSQRQVGTGELFF. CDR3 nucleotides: TGTGCCAGTAGCCAAAGACAGGTTGGGACCGGGGAGCTGTTTTTT.

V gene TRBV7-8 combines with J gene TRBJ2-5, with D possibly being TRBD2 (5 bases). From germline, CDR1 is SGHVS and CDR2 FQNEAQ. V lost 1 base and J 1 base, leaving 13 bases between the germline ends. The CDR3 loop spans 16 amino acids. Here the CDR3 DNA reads TGTGCCAGCAGCTTAGTGCGAACTAGTCCCCAAGAGACCCAGTACTTC. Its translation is CASSLVRTSPQETQYF.

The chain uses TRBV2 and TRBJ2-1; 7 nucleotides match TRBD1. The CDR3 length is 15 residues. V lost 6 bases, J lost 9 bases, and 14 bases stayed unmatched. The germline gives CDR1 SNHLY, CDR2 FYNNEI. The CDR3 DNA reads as TGTGCCAGCAGAGTACAGGGGCTACCTAGTGGTGAGCAGTTCTTC. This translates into CASRVQGLPSGEQFF. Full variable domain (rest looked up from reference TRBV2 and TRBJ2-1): EPEVTQTPSHQVTQMGQEVILRCVPISNHLYFYWYRQILGQKVEFLVSFYNNEISEKSEIFDDQFSVERPDGSNFTLKIRSTKLEDSAMYFCASRVQGLPSGEQFFGPGTRLTVL.

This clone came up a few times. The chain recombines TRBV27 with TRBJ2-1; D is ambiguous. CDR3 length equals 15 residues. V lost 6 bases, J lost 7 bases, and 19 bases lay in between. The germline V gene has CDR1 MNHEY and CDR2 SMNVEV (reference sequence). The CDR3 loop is CASSNLNGVVNEQFF. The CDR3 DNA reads TGTGCCAGCAGCAACCTTAATGGAGTTGTGAATGAGCAGTTCTTC.

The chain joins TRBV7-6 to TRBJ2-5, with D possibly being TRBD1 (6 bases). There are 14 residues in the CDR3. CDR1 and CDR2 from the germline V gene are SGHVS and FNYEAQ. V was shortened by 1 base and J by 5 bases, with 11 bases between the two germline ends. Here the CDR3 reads CASSLGTVQETQYF. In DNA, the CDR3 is TGTGCCAGCAGCTTAGGGACAGTACAGGAGACCCAGTACTTC.